The rows below give T cell receptor beta chains drawn from one sample of a study of blood T cells in healthy people across ages. Each CDR3 protein gets one entry after TCRdb re-called the 5' RACE reads with MiXCR. The profile shows hundreds of thousands of distinct CDR3 sequences, approximately 50% of them singletons. Source material: blood. Every receptor here comes from a woman aged 55-69 years in good health. Each CDR3 is given with its conserved first and last residue. Each record gives: clone size, J gene, D gene, V gene, CDR3 DNA, CDR3 protein. The D gene is left open where the match is weak. The size of a clone is reported for some rows only, either as once, few or many, or as a class for expanded clones.

>-|TRBJ2-5|-|TRBV7-9
TGTGCCAGCAGGGACAGATATGAGACCGGACAAGAGACCCAGTACTTC
CASRDRYETGQETQYF
>few|TRBJ2-1|-|TRBV20-1
TGCAGTGCTAGAGCCGGGGAAACCTACAATGAGCAGTTCTTC
CSARAGETYNEQFF
>-|TRBJ2-7|-|TRBV20-1
TGCAGTGCCCCAGGGACCTCAATCACCTACAATGAGCAGTACTTC
CSAPGTSITYNEQYF
>few|TRBJ2-7|-|TRBV11-2
TGTGCCAGCAGCCACTCGATACGACCAAGGAGCTCCTACAATGAGCAGTACTTC
CASSHSIRPRSSYNEQYF
>few|TRBJ2-1|-|TRBV7-6
TGTGCCAGCAGTAAAGGGGCTAGCCGAAACAATGAGCAGTTCTTC
CASSKGASRNNEQFF
>-|TRBJ2-1|-|TRBV7-2
TGTGCCAGCAGCTCAGGAGGGACTGCCTCCTACAATGAGCAGTTCTTC
CASSSGGTASYNEQFF
>once|TRBJ1-1|-|TRBV2
TGTGCCAGCAGGGGCAATTTAGGGACGGCGAACACTGAAGCTTTCTTT
CASRGNLGTANTEAFF
>once|TRBJ2-1|TRBD2|TRBV4-1
TGCGCCAGCAGCCAAGAGGCTAGCGGTAATGAGCAGTTCTTC
CASSQEASGNEQFF
>-|TRBJ2-7|-|TRBV10-3
TGTGCCATCAGTGAGTCTCCCGCGGGCTCCTACGAGCAGTACTTC
CAISESPAGSYEQYF
>-|TRBJ1-5|-|TRBV7-3
TGTGCCAGCAGCTTAGGCGCAGGAGGGAGCAATCAGCCCCAGCATTTT
CASSLGAGGSNQPQHF
>few|TRBJ2-1|-|TRBV20-1
TGCAGTGCTAGCGGGAGTCAGGGCTACAATGAGCAGTTCTTC
CSASGSQGYNEQFF
>-|TRBJ2-5|TRBD2|TRBV7-2
TGTGCCAGCAGCTCCCCCTTAGCGGGAGCAATAGGGCAGTACTTC
CASSSPLAGAIGQYF
>few|TRBJ2-7|-|TRBV2
TGTGCCAGCACCCAAAGGGGCTTCTACGAGCAGTACTTC
CASTQRGFYEQYF
>-|TRBJ2-7|TRBD2|TRBV20-1
TGCAGTGCTAGGAGGCTAGCGGGACCCTACGAGCAGTACTTC
CSARRLAGPYEQYF
>few|TRBJ1-1|-|TRBV5-1
TGCGCCAGCAGTCCGGACGGGGCAGATGCTTTCTTT
CASSPDGADAFF
>-|TRBJ2-7|-|TRBV7-2
TGTGCCAGCAGCTTAGCCCTGGGCCTCTACAATGAGCAGTACTTC
CASSLALGLYNEQYF
>few|TRBJ2-5|-|TRBV10-3
TGTGCCATCAGTGCGACTAGTCGGGAGACCCAGTACTTC
CAISATSRETQYF